The entry below gives a single T cell receptor beta chain sequence along with its context. One junction end disagrees with the germline gene, perhaps due to a read error. The germline V gene encodes CDR1 SGHVS and CDR2 FQNEAQ. There are 15 residues in the CDR3. A second PCR of about 7 to 11 cycles used a sample-barcoded 5' primer and a J-beta primer mix. TCRdb reanalysed the 5' RACE reads using MiXCR and keeps one entry per CDR3 protein. Of approximately 2,000,000 distinct CDR3 sequences listed, roughly two fifths are singletons. The data derive from a study of blood T cells in healthy people across ages. For the study at large: Researchers report that template switching captured about one barcoded beta molecule per two T cells.

The chain couples TRBV7-8 to TRBJ2-5; TRBD2 aligns across 14 bases. The sequence derives from a human donor in good health. Sequences were obtained from blood. The CDR3 spells CASSLGLAGEETRYF. For the CDR3, the DNA is TGTGCCAGCAGCCTGGGACTAGCGGGGGAAGAGACCCGGTACTTC. The full variable domain, in which reference TRBV7-8 and TRBJ2-5 provide the parts outside the CDR3, is GAGVSQSPRYKVAKRGQDVALRCDPISGHVSLFWYQQALGQGPEFLTYFQNEAQLDKSGLPSDRFFAERPEGSVSTLKIQRTQQEDSAVYLCASSLGLAGEETRYFGPGTRLLVL.